Below, 32 T cell receptor beta chains from the same sample are listed, as sequenced in a study of shared clonotypes between healthy human individuals. CD45RO-negative, CCR7-selected cells formed the naive CD8 fraction, which excluded terminally differentiated effector memory CD45RA+ cells. Method: immunoSEQ multiplex PCR; TCRdb's copy keeps in-frame clones and lacks some. The table records approximately 720,000 clones, around 92% of them present only once. Input material: naive CD8+ T cells sorted from blood. Every receptor here comes from a man in his thirties or forties in good health.

This chain joins TRBV5-4 and TRBJ2-7; a weak D match, TRBD1 (6 bases). The V and J ends lost 2 bases and 5 bases respectively, with 14 bases between them. CDR3 length equals 14 residues. CDR1 is SGHNT and CDR2 is YYREEE in the germline V gene (reference sequence). CDR3 in DNA: TGTGCCAGCAGCTTCGCAGGGGTGCTCGACGAGCAGTACTTC. Residues: CASSFAGVLDEQYF.

This clone was observed a single time. The chain joins TRBV28 to TRBJ1-2; no clear D gene. Per germline, CDR1 MDHEN and CDR2 SYDVKM. The CDR3 has 14 residues. With 3 bases removed from V and 4 bases from J, the gap between germline ends came to 12 bases. The CDR3 DNA reads as TGTGCCAGCAGTTTGGGATCCCCTGGCTATGGCTACACCTTC. This sequence encodes CASSLGSPGYGYTF.

V and J are TRBV4-1 and TRBJ2-5; 8 nucleotides line up with TRBD1. This CDR3 has 16 residues. Germline assignment: CDR1 MGHRA and CDR2 YSYEKL. The V and J ends lost 2 bases and 4 bases, in that order; junction bases with no gene match: 9. CDR3 nucleotides: TGCGCCAGCAGCCAACTGGACAGGGCAATTGGAGAGACCCAGTACTTC. Its protein product is CASSQLDRAIGETQYF.

This clone appeared once. This sequence joins TRBV7-9 and TRBJ2-7; TRBD1 matches at 7 bases. The CDR3 extends over 14 amino acids. With 5 bases clipped from V and 0 bases from J, the junction kept 4 bases outside the gene matches. Germline assignment: CDR1 SEHNR and CDR2 FQNEAQ (reference sequence). CDR3 DNA sequence: TGTGCCAGCAGCGACCGGGACAGCTCCTACGAGCAGTACTTC. Translating gives CASSDRDSSYEQYF.

The chain carries TRBV15 and TRBJ1-5; D is perhaps TRBD1 (6 bases). The CDR3 is 15 amino acids. Germline V gives CDR1 LNHNV, CDR2 YYDKDF (reference sequence). The V end lost 4 bases, the J end lost 8 bases, and 18 bases lay between the germline ends. The CDR3 spells CATSTTAGGLEPQHF. The CDR3 coding sequence is TGTGCCACCAGCACCACCGCCGGGGGCCTGGAGCCCCAGCATTTT.

This chain joins TRBV11-2 and TRBJ2-7, with 13 nucleotides matching TRBD2. The CDR3 has 16 amino acids. The V segment lost 6 bases and the J segment 4 bases; nucleotides outside the gene matches: 9. Germline CDR1 SGHAT, CDR2 FQNNGV. CDR3 amino acids: CASRSLAGGVQYEQYF. DNA of the CDR3: TGTGCCAGCAGGTCACTAGCGGGAGGGGTTCAGTACGAGCAGTACTTC.

V usage is TRBV5-1 and J usage is TRBJ2-3; TRBD2 matches 12 bases. Looked up from germline, CDR1 is SGHRS and CDR2 is YFSETQ. V lost 5 bases to trimming and J lost 2 bases; unmatched junction nucleotides: 6. The CDR3 sequence is 16 residues long. CDR3 bases: TGCGCCAGCAGGGCTGGACTAGCGGGAAACACAGATACGCAGTATTTT. This translates into CASRAGLAGNTDTQYF.

With regard to this clone: Other nucleotide sequences from this sample produce the same CDR3. The chain employs TRBV18 and TRBJ1-1, with TRBD1 identical over 11 bases. The V gene's germline CDR1 is KGHSH and CDR2 LQKENI. The CDR3 is made up of 18 amino acids. The ends lost 3 bases at V and 6 bases at J; junction bases unmatched: 15. The chain's CDR3 is CASSPFQGQGAVVPEAFF. The CDR3, as DNA: TGTGCCAGCTCACCGTTTCAAGGACAGGGGGCTGTCGTCCCTGAAGCTTTCTTT.

On this clone itself: Other nucleotide sequences in the sample specify the same CDR3. V and J are TRBV6-6 and TRBJ1-1; D remains ambiguous. V lost 2 bases and J lost 4, with 5 bases in between. Germline V CDR1 and CDR2: MNHNY, SVGAGI (reference sequence). The CDR3 sequence is 12 residues long. CDR3 sequence: CASSYGSTEAFF. Here the CDR3 DNA reads TGTGCCAGCAGTTACGGGAGCACTGAAGCTTTCTTT.

The V and J genes are TRBV18 and TRBJ2-1, with D possibly TRBD2 on 5 matching bases. The CDR3 length is 15 residues. V was clipped by 2 bases and J by 6 bases, with 14 bases between them. Germline CDR1 and CDR2: KGHSH and LQKENI. The CDR3 region is CASSPSVGEGNEQFF. CDR3 DNA sequence: TGTGCCAGCTCACCATCGGTGGGAGAGGGCAATGAGCAGTTCTTC.

This rearrangement joins TRBV19 to TRBJ1-2, with a tentative D call TRBD1 (5 bases). Germline V lookup: CDR1 LNHDA, CDR2 SQIVND (reference sequence). Trimming left V 9 bases short and J 6 bases short, with 26 bases between. CDR3 length: 16 residues. The CDR3 coding sequence is TGTGCCAGCCAAGCAGTATTCAACTGGGGGAATAATGGCTACACCTTC. Its translation: CASQAVFNWGNNGYTF.

The chain has TRBV27 and TRBJ1-1; D unclear. CDR3 size: 11 residues. The germline gives CDR1 MNHEY, CDR2 SMNVEV (reference sequence). Trimming took off 10 bases at V and 4 bases at J, with 10 bases between the two ends. The CDR3 loop reads CATVLGTEAFF. CDR3 DNA: TGTGCCACCGTACTAGGCACTGAAGCTTTCTTT.

This chain joins TRBV19 and TRBJ1-1; D not resolved. This CDR3 contains 10 residues. CDR1 and CDR2 (germline): LNHDA, SQIVND (reference sequence). Trimming stripped 4 bases from V and 7 bases from J, with 4 bases between. The CDR3 spells CASSKGEAFF. The CDR3 nucleotides are TGTGCCAGTAGTAAGGGTGAAGCTTTCTTT.

This clone was observed once. The chain uses TRBV2 and TRBJ2-7, with 13 bases aligning to TRBD2. V dropped 6 bases and J dropped 3; count of bases not matched to a gene: 5. CDR1 and CDR2 from the germline V gene are SNHLY and FYNNEI. CDR3 size: 15 residues. The CDR3 region is CASRGTSGTGYEQYF. DNA for the CDR3: TGTGCCAGCAGGGGGACTAGCGGGACGGGCTACGAGCAGTACTTC.

This rearrangement joins TRBV27 to TRBJ2-6, with 10 bases aligning to TRBD1. Losses at the gene ends were 6 bases for V and 1 base for J; bases not matched to a gene: 6. The CDR3 has 17 amino acids. In germline, CDR1 is MNHEY, CDR2 SMNVEV (reference sequence). The CDR3 DNA reads TGTGCCAGCAGACTGGGACAGGGGTTATCTGGGGCCAACGTCCTGACTTTC. It yields the protein CASRLGQGLSGANVLTF.

DNA of the CDR3: TGTGCCAGCACCATTGGTGGGGCCAACGTCCTGACTTTC. Amino acids: CASTIGGANVLTF. The chain links TRBV7-9 to TRBJ2-6; no firm D call. The CDR3 is 13 residues long. Germline V lookup: CDR1 SEHNR, CDR2 FQNEAQ (reference sequence). Trimming pared 7 bases from V and 3 bases from J, leaving 7 bases between.

The gene calls are TRBV2 and TRBJ2-1; weak D call: TRBD2 (5 bases). The CDR3 totals 17 residues. Germline values: CDR1 SNHLY, CDR2 FYNNEI. Trimming stripped 3 bases from V and 0 bases from J, with 15 bases between. CDR3 in DNA: TGTGCCAGCAGTGAGAATCTACCGGGGAGCTCCTACAATGAGCAGTTCTTC. Its translation: CASSENLPGSSYNEQFF.

This chain connects TRBV7-9 to TRBJ1-1; TRBD1 agrees at 10 bases. Germline V gives CDR1 SEHNR, CDR2 FQNEAQ (reference sequence). V shed 8 bases and J 1 base; nucleotides not matched to a gene: 7. The CDR3 spans 15 residues. CDR3 in DNA: TGTGCCAGCGGCCGGGACAGGGGTGGGAACACTGAAGCTTTCTTT. Amino acids: CASGRDRGGNTEAFF.

The CDR3 here is CASSERGSYEQYF. In DNA, the CDR3 is TGTGCCAGCAGCGAGAGAGGTTCCTACGAGCAGTACTTC. This chain connects TRBV11-3 to TRBJ2-7; D is uncertain. The CDR3 is 13 amino acids. Trimming pared 5 bases from V and 1 base from J, leaving 9 bases between. Germline lookup yields CDR1 SGHNT and CDR2 YENEEA.

The chain couples TRBV4-1 to TRBJ1-3; 8 nucleotides align to TRBD1. CDR1 is MGHRA, CDR2 YSYEKL, per germline. This CDR3 region has 13 residues. V lost 3 bases and J lost 8; bases outside the gene matches: 3. The CDR3 DNA reads as TGCGCCAGCAGCCATGTACAGGGGGACACCATATATTTT. Translation gives CASSHVQGDTIYF.

V usage is TRBV7-9 and J usage is TRBJ2-7; 7 nucleotides agree with TRBD1. Germline loops: CDR1 SEHNR, CDR2 FQNEAQ (reference sequence). This CDR3 contains 14 residues. Losses at the gene ends were 5 bases for V and 0 bases for J; bases not matched to a gene: 4. The CDR3 sequence is CASSLGQVSYEQYF. The CDR3 DNA reads TGTGCCAGCAGCCTAGGACAGGTCTCCTACGAGCAGTACTTC.

A note on this clone: The sample has other DNA sequences that encode this CDR3 too. The chain is built from TRBV11-2 and TRBJ2-7; D call uncertain. This CDR3 spans 11 amino acids. Trimming cost V 3 bases and J 7 bases, with 7 bases left between them. Germline V gene lookup returns CDR1 SGHAT and CDR2 FQNNGV. The CDR3 coding sequence is TGTGCCAGCAGCTTTTTGGGAGAGCAGTACTTC. It codes for CASSFLGEQYF.

The rearrangement uses TRBV4-3 and TRBJ2-7; D might be TRBD1 or TRBD2, each matching 5 bases. The germline gives CDR1 LGHNA, CDR2 YSLEER. V was shortened by 3 bases and J by 3 bases, with 18 bases between the two germline ends. The CDR3 runs 16 residues. CDR3 in DNA: TGCGCCAGCAGCCAGTTCACCGGGACGTTCATCTACGAGCAGTACTTC. Amino acids: CASSQFTGTFIYEQYF.

The CDR3 nucleotides are TGTGCCAGCCGGATGACAGGGCCGTACAATGAGCAGTTCTTC. This encodes CASRMTGPYNEQFF. V gene TRBV6-5 combines with J gene TRBJ2-1; 7 bases line up with TRBD1. CDR1 and CDR2 from the germline V gene are MNHEY and SVGAGI. CDR3 size: 14 residues. With 8 bases clipped from V and 4 bases from J, the junction kept 8 bases outside the gene matches.

This clone was recorded only once. The V call is TRBV6-1, the J call TRBJ1-4; D ambiguous. From germline, CDR1 is MNHNS and CDR2 SASEGT. Trimming cost V 1 base and J 8 bases, with 14 bases left between them. The CDR3 extends over 15 amino acids. CDR3 loop: CASSEEGGPGEKLFF. The CDR3, as DNA: TGTGCCAGCAGTGAAGAAGGAGGGCCGGGCGAAAAACTGTTTTTT.

The chain has TRBV28 and TRBJ2-1, with D possibly matching TRBD1 (5 bases). CDR1 and CDR2 (germline): MDHEN, SYDVKM. The V and J ends lost 1 base and 6 bases respectively, with 10 bases between them. The CDR3 has 14 amino acids. CDR3 nucleotides: TGTGCCAGCAGTTTATCCCCTGGGGCCAATGAGCAGTTCTTC. Residues: CASSLSPGANEQFF.

This chain uses TRBV28 with TRBJ2-1; D remains ambiguous. Germline V gene lookup returns CDR1 MDHEN and CDR2 SYDVKM. V lost 4 bases to trimming and J lost 5 bases, with 6 bases between them. The CDR3 is 12 amino acids. The CDR3 DNA reads as TGTGCCAGCAGTTCAAAGGACAATGAGCAGTTCTTC. This sequence encodes CASSSKDNEQFF.

The chain links TRBV7-3 to TRBJ2-1; D is unclear. This CDR3 is 16 amino acids long. Germline V gene data show CDR1 as SGHTA and CDR2 as FQGTGA. The V end lost 8 bases, the J end lost 0 bases, and 17 bases lay between the germline ends. CDR3 amino acids: CASAEDGPSSYNEQFF. CDR3 bases: TGTGCCAGCGCCGAAGACGGGCCGAGCTCCTACAATGAGCAGTTCTTC.

J is TRBJ2-3 and V is TRBV5-6; no clear D. The CDR3 has 17 amino acids. The V end lost 0 bases, the J end lost 3 bases, and 17 bases lay between the germline ends. Germline V lookup: CDR1 SGHDT, CDR2 YYEEEE. This CDR3 is CASSLVGWQLETDTQYF. CDR3 DNA sequence: TGTGCCAGCAGCTTGGTGGGTTGGCAGTTGGAGACAGATACGCAGTATTTT.

The rearrangement links TRBV7-9 to TRBJ2-7; TRBD2 agrees at 8 bases. Germline CDR1 reads SEHNR; CDR2 reads FQNEAQ (reference sequence). Unmatched junction bases numbered 5, after V lost 4 bases and J lost 0 bases. The CDR3 sequence is 15 residues long. CDR3 protein: CASSSREGDSYEQYF. CDR3 DNA: TGTGCCAGCAGCTCCCGGGAGGGTGACTCCTACGAGCAGTACTTC.

V gene TRBV5-4 combines with J gene TRBJ2-7, with unresolved D. This CDR3 has 12 residues. V was shortened by 4 bases and J by 4 bases, with 9 bases between the two germline ends. Germline lookup yields CDR1 SGHNT and CDR2 YYREEE (reference sequence). DNA for the CDR3: TGTGCCAGCAGCCGAAGCCCTTACGAGCAGTACTTC. Translated: CASSRSPYEQYF.

On this clone itself: Other nucleotide sequences from this sample produce the same CDR3. The chain carries TRBV28 and TRBJ2-7; no reliable D call. V was clipped by 3 bases and J by 0 bases, with 6 bases between them. This CDR3 region has 13 residues. Germline-derived CDR1 and CDR2 are MDHEN and SYDVKM. Here the CDR3 DNA reads TGTGCCAGCAGTTTTGCGAGCTCCTACGAGCAGTACTTC. Amino acids: CASSFASSYEQYF.